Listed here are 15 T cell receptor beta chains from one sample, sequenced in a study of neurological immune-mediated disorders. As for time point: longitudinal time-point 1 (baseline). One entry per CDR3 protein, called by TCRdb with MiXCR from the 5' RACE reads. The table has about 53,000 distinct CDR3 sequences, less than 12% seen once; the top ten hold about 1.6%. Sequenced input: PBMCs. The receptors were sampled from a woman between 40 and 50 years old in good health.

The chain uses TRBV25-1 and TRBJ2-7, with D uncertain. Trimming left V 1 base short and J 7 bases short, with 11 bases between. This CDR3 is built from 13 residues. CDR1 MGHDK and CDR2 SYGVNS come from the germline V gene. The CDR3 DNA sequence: TGTGCCAGCAGTGAATGGGTCTCGACTGAGCAGTACTTC. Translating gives CASSEWVSTEQYF.

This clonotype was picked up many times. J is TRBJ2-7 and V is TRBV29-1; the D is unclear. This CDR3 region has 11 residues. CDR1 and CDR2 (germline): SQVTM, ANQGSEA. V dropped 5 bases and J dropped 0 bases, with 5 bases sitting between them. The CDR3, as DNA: TGCAGCGTTCTTAGCTCCTACGAGCAGTACTTC. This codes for CSVLSSYEQYF.

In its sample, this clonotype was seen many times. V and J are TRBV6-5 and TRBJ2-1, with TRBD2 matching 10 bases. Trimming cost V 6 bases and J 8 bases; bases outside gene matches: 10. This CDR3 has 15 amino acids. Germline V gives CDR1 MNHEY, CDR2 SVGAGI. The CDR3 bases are TGTGCCAGCAGCCTCCAGCGGGAGGGCCGGCATGAGCAGTTCTTC. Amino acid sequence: CASSLQREGRHEQFF.

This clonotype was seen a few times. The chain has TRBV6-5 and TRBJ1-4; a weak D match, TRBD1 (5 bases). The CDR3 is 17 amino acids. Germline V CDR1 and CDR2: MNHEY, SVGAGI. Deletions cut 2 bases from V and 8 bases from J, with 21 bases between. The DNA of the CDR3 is TGTGCCAGCAGTTACGGGAGAGGCTCGGGGGTAGCAGAAAAACTGTTTTTT. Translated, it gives CASSYGRGSGVAEKLFF.

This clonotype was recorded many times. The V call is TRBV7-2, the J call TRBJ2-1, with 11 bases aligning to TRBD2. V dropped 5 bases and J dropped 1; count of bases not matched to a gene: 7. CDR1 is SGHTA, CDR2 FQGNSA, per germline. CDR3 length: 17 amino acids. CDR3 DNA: TGTGCCAGCAGCGCCCGACTAGCGGGGCCGTCCTACAATGAGCAGTTCTTC. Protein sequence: CASSARLAGPSYNEQFF.

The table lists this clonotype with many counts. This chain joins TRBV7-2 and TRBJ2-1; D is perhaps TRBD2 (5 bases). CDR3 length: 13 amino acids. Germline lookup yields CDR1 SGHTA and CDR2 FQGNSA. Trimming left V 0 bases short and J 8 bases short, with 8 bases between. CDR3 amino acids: CASSLASEDEQFF. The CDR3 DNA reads TGTGCCAGCAGCTTAGCGTCGGAGGATGAGCAGTTCTTC.

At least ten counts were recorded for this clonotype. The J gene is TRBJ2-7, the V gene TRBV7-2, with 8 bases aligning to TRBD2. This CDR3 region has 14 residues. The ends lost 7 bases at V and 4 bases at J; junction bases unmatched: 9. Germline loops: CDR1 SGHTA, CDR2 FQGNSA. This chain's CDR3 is CASTLGSGSYEQYF. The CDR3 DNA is TGTGCCAGCACCTTGGGGAGCGGGAGTTACGAGCAGTACTTC.

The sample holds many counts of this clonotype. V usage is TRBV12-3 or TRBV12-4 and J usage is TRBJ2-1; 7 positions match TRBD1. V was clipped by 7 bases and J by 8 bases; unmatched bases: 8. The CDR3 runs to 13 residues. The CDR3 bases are TGTGCCAGCAATAACAGGGGTAACGATGAGCAGTTCTTC. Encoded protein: CASNNRGNDEQFF.

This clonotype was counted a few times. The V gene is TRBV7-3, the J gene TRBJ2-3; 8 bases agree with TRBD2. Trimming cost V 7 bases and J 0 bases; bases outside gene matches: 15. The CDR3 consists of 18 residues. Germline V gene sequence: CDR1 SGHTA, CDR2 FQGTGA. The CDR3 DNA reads TGTGCCAGCACCACTGCGGGACTAGAAGGAGAAAGCACAGATACGCAGTATTTT. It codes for CASTTAGLEGESTDTQYF. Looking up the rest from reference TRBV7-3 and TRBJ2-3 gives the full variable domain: GAGVSQTPSNKVTEKGKYVELRCDPISGHTALYWYRQSLGQGPEFLIYFQGTGAADDSGLPNDRFFAVRPEGSVSTLKIQRTERGDSAVYLCASTTAGLEGESTDTQYFGPGTRLTVL.

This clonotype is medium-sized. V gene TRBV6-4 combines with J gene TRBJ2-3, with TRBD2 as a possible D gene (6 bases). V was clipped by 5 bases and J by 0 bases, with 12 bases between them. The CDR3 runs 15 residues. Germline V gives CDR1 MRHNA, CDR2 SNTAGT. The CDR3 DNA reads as TGTGCCAGCAGTCCCTCGGGAGAAAGCACAGATACGCAGTATTTT. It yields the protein CASSPSGESTDTQYF.

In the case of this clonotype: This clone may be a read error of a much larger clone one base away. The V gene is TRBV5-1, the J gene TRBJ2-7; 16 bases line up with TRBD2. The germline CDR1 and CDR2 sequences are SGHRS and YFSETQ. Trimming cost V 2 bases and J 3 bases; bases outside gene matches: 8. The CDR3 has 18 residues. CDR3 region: CASSLQGLAGGGLYEQYF. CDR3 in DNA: TGCGCCAGCAGCTTACAGGGACTAGCGGGAGGGGGACTCTACGAGCAGTACTTC.

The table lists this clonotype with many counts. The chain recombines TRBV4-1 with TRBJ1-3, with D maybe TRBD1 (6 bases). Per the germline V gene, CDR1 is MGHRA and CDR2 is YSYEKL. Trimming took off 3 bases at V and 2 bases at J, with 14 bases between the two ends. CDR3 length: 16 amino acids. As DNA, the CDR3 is TGCGCCAGCAGCCATTCCACAGGGAAGCCTGGAAACACCATATATTTT. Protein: CASSHSTGKPGNTIYF.

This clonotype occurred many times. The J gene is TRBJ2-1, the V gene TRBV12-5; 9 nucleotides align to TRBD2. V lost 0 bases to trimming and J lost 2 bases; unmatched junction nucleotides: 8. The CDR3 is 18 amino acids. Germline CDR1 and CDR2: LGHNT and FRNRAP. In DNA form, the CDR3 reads TGTGCTAGTGGTTTGGTACGGGGCGGGGGGGCGACCTACAATGAGCAGTTCTTC. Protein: CASGLVRGGGATYNEQFF.

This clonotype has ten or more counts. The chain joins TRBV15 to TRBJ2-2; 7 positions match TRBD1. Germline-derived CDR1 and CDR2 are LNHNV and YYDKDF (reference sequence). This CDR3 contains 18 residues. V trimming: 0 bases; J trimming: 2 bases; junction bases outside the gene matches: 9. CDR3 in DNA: TGTGCCACCAGCAGAGACGGGACAGAAGTTTCCAACACCGGGGAGCTGTTTTTT. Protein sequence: CATSRDGTEVSNTGELFF.

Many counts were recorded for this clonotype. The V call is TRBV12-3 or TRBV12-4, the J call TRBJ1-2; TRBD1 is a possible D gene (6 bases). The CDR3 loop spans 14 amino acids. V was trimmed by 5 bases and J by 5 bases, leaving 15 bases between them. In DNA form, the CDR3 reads TGTGCCAGCAGTCCCCGGGCAGGGGAGTATGGCTACACCTTC. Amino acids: CASSPRAGEYGYTF.